This T cell receptor (beta chain) was identified in a study of blood T cell repertoires in COVID-19. Study as a whole: The origin of the acute and convalescent COVID-19 samples was the United States, Italy and Spain. Nucleic acid was either cDNA or gDNA, and it came from T cells, B-cell-depleted T cells, or PBMCs.

As originally analysed: Nucleated cell number was recorded as an estimate derived from reference gene primer amplification. Clones were sequenced by immunoSEQ multiplex PCR, and TCRdb holds only the in-frame ones, with some missing. From that table come the V and J calls and clone size; the DNA was used to work out D and trimming. The table shows more than 250,000 clones, with roughly 90% occurring only once. After removal of 3 bases from V and 2 bases from J, the junction contained 8 bases not matched to a gene. Per the germline V gene, CDR1 is KGHSH and CDR2 is LQKENI. The CDR3 has 16 residues. The TCR was taken from a man between 18 and 35 years old who had recovered from COVID-19. The chain recombines TRBV18 with TRBJ1-1; 8 nucleotides line up with TRBD1. The sample was peripheral blood. CDR3 bases: TGTGCCAGCTCACCCGGGACAGGTCAGGACAACACTGAAGCTTTCTTT. Translated: CASSPGTGQDNTEAFF.